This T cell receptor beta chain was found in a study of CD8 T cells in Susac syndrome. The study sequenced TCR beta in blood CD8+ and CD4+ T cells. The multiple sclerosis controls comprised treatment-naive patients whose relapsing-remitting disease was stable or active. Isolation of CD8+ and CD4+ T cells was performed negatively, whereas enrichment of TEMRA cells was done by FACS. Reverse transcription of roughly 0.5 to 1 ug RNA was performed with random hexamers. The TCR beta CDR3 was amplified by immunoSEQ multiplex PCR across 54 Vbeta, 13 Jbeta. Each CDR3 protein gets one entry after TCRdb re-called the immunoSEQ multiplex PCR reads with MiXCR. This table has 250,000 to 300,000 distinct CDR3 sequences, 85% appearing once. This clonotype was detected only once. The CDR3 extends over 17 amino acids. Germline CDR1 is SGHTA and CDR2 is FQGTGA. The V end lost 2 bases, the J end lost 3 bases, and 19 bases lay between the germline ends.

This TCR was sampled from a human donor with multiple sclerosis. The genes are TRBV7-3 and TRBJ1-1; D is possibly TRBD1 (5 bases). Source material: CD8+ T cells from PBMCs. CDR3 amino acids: CASSLVPLGHRYTEAFF. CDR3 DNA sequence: TGTGCCAGCAGCTTAGTCCCGCTGGGGCACAGATACACTGAAGCTTTCTTT.